The 8 T cell receptor beta chains below come from one sample, sequenced in a study of a mutant IDH1 vaccine in newly diagnosed glioma. Assay: immunoSEQ multiplex PCR; the TCRdb copy retains only in-frame clones and omits some. The top ten hold about 12% of the sample, which has 30,000 to 40,000 clones, roughly 79% seen once. Time point given: week 5, during vaccination. Vaccination used 300 ug of mutant IDH1 20-mer peptide per dose, with topical imiquimod. The antigens of these receptors remain unknown. This sample comprised PBMCs, obtained from a glioma patient whose treatment included an IDH1 peptide vaccine. The receptors were sampled from a man between 50 and 59 years old with glioma.

The genes are TRBV5-1 and TRBJ2-5, with 7 bases lining up with TRBD2. CDR1 is SGHRS, CDR2 YFSETQ, per germline. Trimming cost V 2 bases and J 5 bases; bases outside gene matches: 15. The CDR3 has 17 amino acids. The CDR3 is CASSLGAGADLTETQYF. As DNA, the CDR3 is TGCGCCAGCAGCTTAGGGGCGGGAGCGGACTTAACGGAGACCCAGTACTTC.

The chain joins TRBV7-2 to TRBJ2-7; D might be TRBD2 (6 bases). There are 15 residues in the CDR3. CDR1 SGHTA and CDR2 FQGNSA come from the germline V gene. V was cut by 3 bases and J by 4 bases, with 16 bases left in between. CDR3 nucleotides: TGTGCCAGCAGCTTTTCGACGGGAGCTGTGTACGAGCAGTACTTC. The encoded protein is CASSFSTGAVYEQYF.

This clone was seen just once. The gene calls are TRBV7-2 and TRBJ2-3; D unresolved. Trimming pared 0 bases from V and 6 bases from J, leaving 16 bases between. CDR3 size: 16 residues. Per the germline V gene, CDR1 is SGHTA and CDR2 is FQGNSA. The CDR3 spells CASSLAGAAITDTQYF. The CDR3, as DNA: TGTGCCAGCAGCTTAGCCGGTGCCGCGATCACGGATACGCAGTATTTT.

V gene TRBV6-1 combines with J gene TRBJ2-4; possible D gene TRBD1, 5 bases. V lost 8 bases and J 1 base, leaving 15 bases between the germline ends. The length of the CDR3 is 15 residues. Germline CDR1 and CDR2: MNHNS and SASEGT. CDR3 DNA: TGTGCCAGCGGCGCAGCAGGGTCGGCCAAAAACATTCAGTACTTC. Protein sequence: CASGAAGSAKNIQYF.

The J gene is TRBJ1-1, the V gene TRBV6-4; D is unresolved. CDR1 MRHNA and CDR2 SNTAGT come from the germline V gene. The CDR3 loop spans 15 amino acids. Between the trimmed V and J ends, which lost 6 bases and 0 bases, there was a span of 14 bases. CDR3 bases: TGTGCCAGCAGGCCACGGAACAGCATGAACACTGAAGCTTTCTTT. It specifies CASRPRNSMNTEAFF.

The rearrangement links TRBV5-4 to TRBJ2-1, with D tentatively TRBD2 (7 bases). V lost 1 base and J 4 bases, leaving 21 bases between the germline ends. CDR1 and CDR2 from the germline V gene are SGHNT and YYREEE (reference sequence). The CDR3 covers 18 residues. CDR3 DNA: TGTGCCAGCAGCTTGTTTTCGGGCGGGGGCCCCTCTTACAATGAGCAGTTCTTC. As protein: CASSLFSGGGPSYNEQFF.

The V call is TRBV25-1, the J call TRBJ1-4; D remains unclear. The CDR3 sequence is 13 residues long. The V gene lost 6 bases and the J gene lost 6 bases, with 11 bases spanning the gap. The germline CDR1 and CDR2 sequences are MGHDK and SYGVNS. This CDR3 is CASSHNGDEKLFF. The CDR3 region has the DNA TGTGCCAGCAGCCATAACGGCGATGAAAAACTGTTTTTT.

This clone was picked up one time. This sequence joins TRBV29-1 and TRBJ1-1; D uncertain. Germline values: CDR1 SQVTM, CDR2 ANQGSEA. With 7 bases removed from V and 3 bases from J, the gap between germline ends came to 9 bases. The CDR3 has 11 amino acids. The CDR3 protein is CSAGWDTEAFF. In DNA, the CDR3 is TGCAGCGCCGGATGGGACACTGAAGCTTTCTTT. The full variable domain, completed using reference TRBV29-1 and TRBJ1-1, is SAVISQKPSRDICQRGTSLTIQCQVDSQVTMMFWYRQQPGQSLTLIATANQGSEATYESGFVIDKFPISRPNLTFSTLTVSNMSPEDSSIYLCSAGWDTEAFFGQGTRLTVV.